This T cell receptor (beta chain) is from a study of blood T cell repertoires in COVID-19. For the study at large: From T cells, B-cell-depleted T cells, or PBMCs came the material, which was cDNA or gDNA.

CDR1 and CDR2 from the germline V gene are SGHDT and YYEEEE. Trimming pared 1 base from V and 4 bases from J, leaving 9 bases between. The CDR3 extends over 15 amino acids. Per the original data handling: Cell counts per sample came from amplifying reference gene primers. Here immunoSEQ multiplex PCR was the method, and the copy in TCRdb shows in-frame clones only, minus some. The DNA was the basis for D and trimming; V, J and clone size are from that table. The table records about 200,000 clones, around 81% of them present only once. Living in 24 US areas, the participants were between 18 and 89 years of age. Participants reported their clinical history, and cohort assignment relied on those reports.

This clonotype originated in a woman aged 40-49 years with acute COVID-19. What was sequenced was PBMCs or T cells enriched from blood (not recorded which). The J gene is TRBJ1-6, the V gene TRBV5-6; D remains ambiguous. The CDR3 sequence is CASSLWQTYNSPLHF. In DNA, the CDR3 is TGTGCCAGCAGCTTGTGGCAGACTTATAATTCACCCCTCCACTTT.